These T cell receptor beta chains were read from a single sample in a study of shared clonotypes between healthy human individuals. Measured with immunoSEQ multiplex PCR; TCRdb has only the in-frame clones, and not every one. The data contain about 1.1 million clones, about four fifths of them singletons. The sample was memory CD4+ T cells from PBMCs. The receptor source for this set is a man between 18 and 35 years old in good health. Some clones in this sample may be carry-over from other donors' samples. CDR3s include the opening cysteine and the closing phenylalanine or tryptophan. D genes are given only for firm matches. Rows give clone size only sometimes, using once, few, many, or a class for an expanded clone.

j_gene | d_gene | abundance | v_gene | CDR3nt | CDR3aa
TRBJ2-2 | . | . | TRBV6-1 | TGTGCCAGCAGGCAAGGACAGTGGAGCACCGGGGAGCTGTTTTTT | CASRQGQWSTGELFF
TRBJ1-3 | . | . | TRBV6-5 | TGTGCCAGCAGCCCAGGATTCTCTGGAAACACCATATATTTT | CASSPGFSGNTIYF
TRBJ1-5 | TRBD1 | . | TRBV10-3 | TGTGCCATCAGTGCGACAGGGGATAATCAGCCCCAGCATTTT | CAISATGDNQPQHF
TRBJ2-3 | . | few | TRBV28 | TGTGCCAGCAGTTACCGTCCAGATACGCAGTATTTT | CASSYRPDTQYF
TRBJ2-2 | . | . | TRBV9 | TGTGCCAGCAGCCCGAGGGGTCGGGGGATCACCGGGGAGCTGTTTTTT | CASSPRGRGITGELFF
TRBJ1-3 | . | . | TRBV15 | TGTGCCACCAGCAGAGTCCTCCACTCTGGAAACACCATATATTTT | CATSRVLHSGNTIYF
TRBJ1-2 | . | . | TRBV11-2 | TGTGCCAGCAGCTTAGACCGGGACAAGTCTGGCTACACCTTC | CASSLDRDKSGYTF
TRBJ1-1 | . | once | TRBV7-9 | TGTGCCAGCAGCTTAGTAAGGCAGCTGAACACTGAAGCTTTCTTT | CASSLVRQLNTEAFF
TRBJ2-7 | . | . | TRBV4-1 | TGCGCCAGCAGCCAGGACGTTTGGGGCGAGCAGTACTTC | CASSQDVWGEQYF
TRBJ1-2 | . | . | TRBV29-1 | TGCAGCGTTGCGGGAGAAGAGGGCTACACCTTC | CSVAGEEGYTF
TRBJ2-1 | TRBD1 | . | TRBV6-1 | TGTGCCAGCAGTGAGGGACAGGGGGAAAATGAGCAGTTCTTC | CASSEGQGENEQFF
TRBJ2-1 | TRBD2 | . | TRBV6-5 | TGTGCCAGCAGTTACTCGGTGGTAGCGGGGTACAATGAGCAGTTCTTC | CASSYSVVAGYNEQFF
TRBJ2-2 | TRBD1 | . | TRBV9 | TGTGCCAGCAGCATAACAGGGGCGAACACCGGGGAGCTGTTTTTT | CASSITGANTGELFF
TRBJ2-3 | . | . | TRBV11-2 | TGTGCCAGCAGCTTAGATCCACGGCCCCCGGATACGCAGTATTTT | CASSLDPRPPDTQYF
TRBJ1-2 | TRBD1 | . | TRBV28 | TGTGCCAGCAGTTCAGGACAGGGGGCGTCTGGCTATGGCTACACCTTC | CASSSGQGASGYGYTF
TRBJ2-7 | TRBD2 | . | TRBV6-1 | TGTGCCAGCAGTGAAGCGCTGACTAGCGGTCACGAGCAGTACTTC | CASSEALTSGHEQYF
TRBJ1-5 | . | . | TRBV6-1 | TGTGCCAGCAGCGGGGACATCGGCAATCAGCCCCAGCATTTT | CASSGDIGNQPQHF
TRBJ2-1 | . | . | TRBV10-3 | TGTGCCATCAGTGATTTGGGGGCTAGCCGAGACAATGAGCAGTTCTTC | CAISDLGASRDNEQFF
TRBJ1-2 | . | . | TRBV25-1 | TGTGCCAGCAGTGAACCTGGAGGAGGGACCAACTATGGCTACACCTTC | CASSEPGGGTNYGYTF
TRBJ2-3 | . | . | TRBV5-4 | TGTGCCAGCAGCTGGGGGACCACAGATACGCAGTATTTT | CASSWGTTDTQYF
TRBJ2-1 | . | . | TRBV7-8 | TGTGCCACCAGCTGGATGCTTAGCTCCTACAATGAGCAGTTCTTC | CATSWMLSSYNEQFF
TRBJ2-3 | . | . | TRBV5-4 | TGTGCCAGCAGCCCCACAGGAGGCCTCCCAGATACGCAGTATTTT | CASSPTGGLPDTQYF
TRBJ2-2 | TRBD2 | . | TRBV7-2 | TGTGCCAGCAGTTCGAGCGGGAGAGTCAGTGAGCTGTTTTTT | CASSSSGRVSELFF
TRBJ2-7 | . | . | TRBV10-3 | TGTGCCACCAGGGGGGACAAACCGTACGAGCAGTACTTC | CATRGDKPYEQYF
TRBJ1-4 | . | once | TRBV4-3 | TGCGCCAGCAGCCAAGAACGATCGGTGTGGGAAAAACTGTTTTTT | CASSQERSVWEKLFF
TRBJ2-2 | TRBD2 | . | TRBV15 | TGTGCCACCAGCACGGGGGGGCGAGGAACCGGGGAGCTGTTTTTT | CATSTGGRGTGELFF
TRBJ2-5 | . | . | TRBV28 | TGTGCCAGCAGTTTCCGAGAGACCCAGTACTTC | CASSFRETQYF
TRBJ1-1 | TRBD1 | . | TRBV18 | TGTGCCAGCTCACCCCAGGACAGGGAGAACACTGAAGCTTTCTTT | CASSPQDRENTEAFF
TRBJ2-6 | TRBD1 | . | TRBV7-9 | TGTGCCAGCAGCGGCCCCCTGGGACAGGGTGCCCCTGGGGCCAACGTCCTGACTTTC | CASSGPLGQGAPGANVLTF
TRBJ2-5 | . | . | TRBV5-4 | TGTGCCAGCAGCCGGAGGGCAAACCAAGAGACCCAGTACTTC | CASSRRANQETQYF
TRBJ2-2 | TRBD2 | . | TRBV6-6 | TGTGCCAGCAGTTACCTAGCGGGAGAGGCCGGGGAGCTGTTTTTT | CASSYLAGEAGELFF
TRBJ1-3 | . | . | TRBV9 | TGTGCCAGCAGTCCTGACAGCCGCTCTGGAAACACCATATATTTT | CASSPDSRSGNTIYF
TRBJ2-3 | . | . | TRBV6-5 | TGTGCCAGCAGTTACCGGAATGGTCCAACGGATACGCAGTATTTT | CASSYRNGPTDTQYF
TRBJ1-2 | . | once | TRBV28 | TGTGCCAGCACCCTTAGGAGACAGGAGGGAGGCTACACCTTC | CASTLRRQEGGYTF
TRBJ1-2 | . | . | TRBV28 | TGTGCCAGCACTATGTCGGGGGCAGGCTACACCTTC | CASTMSGAGYTF
TRBJ2-4 | . | . | TRBV28 | TGTGCCAGCAGTTGGCCTCCGCGAGGGAACATTCAGTACTTC | CASSWPPRGNIQYF
TRBJ1-1 | . | once | TRBV2 | TGTGCCAGCGCCCCTCGGGGGGGGTCGGAAGCTTTCTTT | CASAPRGGSEAFF
TRBJ2-3 | TRBD2 | . | TRBV7-3 | TGTGCCAGCAGCTCTAATAGCGGGAGCGGTATAGATACGCAGTATTTT | CASSSNSGSGIDTQYF
TRBJ2-1 | TRBD2 | . | TRBV30 | TGTGCCTGGAGACCGGGAGGGCCCGACAATGAGCAGTTCTTC | CAWRPGGPDNEQFF
TRBJ2-6 | . | few | TRBV19 | TGTGCCAGTTCCCGAAGTTGGTCTGGGGCCAACGTCCTGACTTTC | CASSRSWSGANVLTF
TRBJ1-3 | TRBD1 | . | TRBV28 | TGTGCCAGCAGTGGAGGACAGGGACGTAACACCATATATTTT | CASSGGQGRNTIYF
TRBJ2-2 | . | . | TRBV5-4 | TGTGCCAGCAGCGCGAATCGGGACACCGGGGAGCTGTTTTTT | CASSANRDTGELFF
TRBJ1-2 | . | . | TRBV28 | TGTGCCAGCACTGGGACTCCCTATGGCTACACCTTC | CASTGTPYGYTF
TRBJ2-1 | . | . | TRBV27 | TGTGCCAGCAGTTTAAATACGGGGCACTCCTACAATGAGCAGTTCTTC | CASSLNTGHSYNEQFF
TRBJ2-7 | TRBD2 | . | TRBV18 | TGTGCCAGCTCACCACCGGGTTTTGGATCTAGCGGGAGAAACGAGCAGTACTTC | CASSPPGFGSSGRNEQYF
TRBJ2-2 | . | . | TRBV4-1 | TGCGCCAGCAGCCCACACGGAAGCGGGACAATCCGGGAGCTGTTTTTT | CASSPHGSGTIRELFF
TRBJ2-7 | TRBD1 | . | TRBV5-4 | TGTGCCAGCAGCTTGGGCGGGACAGGGGTGTACGAGCAGTACTTC | CASSLGGTGVYEQYF
TRBJ1-1 | . | . | TRBV19 | TGTGCCAGTAGTATCAGCCGACGGTCGGTCCCTGAAGCTTTCTTT | CASSISRRSVPEAFF
TRBJ1-1 | . | few | TRBV20-1 | TGCAGTACCGACAGGAACACTGAAGCTTTCTTT | CSTDRNTEAFF
TRBJ2-5 | TRBD1 | once | TRBV7-9 | TGTGCCAGCACCCAAGGGGTTGACAGGGCCGGGTACGAGACCCAGTACTTC | CASTQGVDRAGYETQYF
TRBJ1-2 | . | . | TRBV6-1 | TGTGCCAGCAGTGAATTGGTTAACTATGGCTACACCTTC | CASSELVNYGYTF
TRBJ2-6 | . | . | TRBV5-1 | TGCGCCAGCAGCTTGAGTGTTCTAAGCTCTGGGGCCAACGTCCTGACTTTC | CASSLSVLSSGANVLTF
TRBJ2-5 | . | . | TRBV7-9 | TGTGCCAGCAGCTGGACGAATGCAGGGAAAGAGACCCAGTACTTC | CASSWTNAGKETQYF
TRBJ2-3 | . | . | TRBV9 | TGTGCCAGCAGCCCGTCAGGACCCGGAGGGGGAGATACGCAGTATTTT | CASSPSGPGGGDTQYF
TRBJ1-4 | TRBD1 | few | TRBV4-2 | TGTGCCAGCAGCCAAGACCCCCGCCAAAGGGACAGGAATGAAAAACTGTTTTTT | CASSQDPRQRDRNEKLFF